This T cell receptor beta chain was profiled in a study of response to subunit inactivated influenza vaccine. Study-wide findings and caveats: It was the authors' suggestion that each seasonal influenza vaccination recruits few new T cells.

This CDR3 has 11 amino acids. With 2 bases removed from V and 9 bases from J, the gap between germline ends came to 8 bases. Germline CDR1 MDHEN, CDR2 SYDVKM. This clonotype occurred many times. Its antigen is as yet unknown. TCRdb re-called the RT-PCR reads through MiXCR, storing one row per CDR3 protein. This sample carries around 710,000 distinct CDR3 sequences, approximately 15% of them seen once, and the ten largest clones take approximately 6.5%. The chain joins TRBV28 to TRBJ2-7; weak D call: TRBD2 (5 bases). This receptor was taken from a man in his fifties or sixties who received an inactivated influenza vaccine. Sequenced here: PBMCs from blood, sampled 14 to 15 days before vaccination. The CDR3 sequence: CASSLGLVQYF. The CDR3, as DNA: TGTGCCAGCAGTTTAGGACTCGTGCAGTACTTC.